The rows below give T cell receptor beta chains drawn from one sample of a study of neurological immune-mediated disorders. Using its own MiXCR run on the 5' RACE reads, TCRdb lists one record per CDR3 protein. The repertoire consists of about 55,000 distinct CDR3 sequences, with roughly 4.3% occurring once and the leading ten covering roughly 3.1%. Sequenced sample: PBMCs. The receptors originated from a man aged 45-60 years with multiple sclerosis. Both conserved end residues are part of each CDR3. Each record gives: V gene, D gene, clone size, J gene, CDR3 DNA, CDR3 protein. A D gene is named only where the DNA matches it firmly. Size tells how often a clone was seen (once, few, many) or the class of an expanded clone, and some rows leave it out.

v_call: TRBV20-1
d_call: NA
clone_size: many
j_call: TRBJ2-5
cdr3_nt: TGCAGTGCTAGAGACTTTCAGGCGGCGTACCAAGAGACCCAGTACTTC
cdr3_aa: CSARDFQAAYQETQYF

v_call: TRBV5-1
d_call: TRBD2
clone_size: many
j_call: TRBJ2-3
cdr3_nt: TGCGCCAGCAGCTTGGGGATCACTAGCGGGAGACCTGATACGCAGTATTTT
cdr3_aa: CASSLGITSGRPDTQYF

v_call: TRBV20-1
d_call: NA
clone_size: many
j_call: TRBJ1-2
cdr3_nt: TGCAAGTCACTGTATGGCTACACCTTC
cdr3_aa: CKSLYGYTF

v_call: TRBV20-1
d_call: NA
clone_size: many
j_call: TRBJ2-7
cdr3_nt: TGCAGTGCTAATAGTCAGGTACCCCACGAGCAGTACTTC
cdr3_aa: CSANSQVPHEQYF

v_call: TRBV20-1
d_call: TRBD2
clone_size: many
j_call: TRBJ2-1
cdr3_nt: TGCAGTGCTAAGGGAGAGGCGGGAGGGCCTTTAGGTGTCAATGAGCAGTTCTTC
cdr3_aa: CSAKGEAGGPLGVNEQFF

v_call: TRBV7-2
d_call: NA
clone_size: few
j_call: TRBJ1-5
cdr3_nt: TGTGCCAGCAGCTTAGGGGACGGTTCTCGGCAGCCCCAGCATTTT
cdr3_aa: CASSLGDGSRQPQHF

v_call: TRBV11-3
d_call: NA
clone_size: many
j_call: TRBJ1-1
cdr3_nt: TGTGCCAGCAGCTTAAGCCAGCCGAACACTGAAGCTTTCTTT
cdr3_aa: CASSLSQPNTEAFF

v_call: TRBV29-1
d_call: TRBD1
clone_size: few
j_call: TRBJ2-1
cdr3_nt: TGCAGCGTTGAAGACCGACAGGGGGGATACAATGAGCAGTTCTTC
cdr3_aa: CSVEDRQGGYNEQFF

v_call: TRBV6-5
d_call: TRBD1
clone_size: many
j_call: TRBJ1-5
cdr3_nt: TGTGCCAGCAGATTGGGACAGGGTAATCAGCCCCAGCATTTT
cdr3_aa: CASRLGQGNQPQHF

v_call: TRBV7-9
d_call: TRBD1
clone_size: many
j_call: TRBJ1-5
cdr3_nt: TGTGCCAGCAGCTTATCGACAGGGGGTCAGCCCCAGCATTTT
cdr3_aa: CASSLSTGGQPQHF

v_call: TRBV3-1
d_call: NA
clone_size: many
j_call: TRBJ1-6
cdr3_nt: TGTGCCAGCAGCCAAGTGGCGATAGGGGATTCACCCCTCCACTTT
cdr3_aa: CASSQVAIGDSPLHF

v_call: TRBV20-1
d_call: TRBD2
clone_size: NA
j_call: TRBJ2-1
cdr3_nt: TGCAGTGCTAGAGCTATAGGGACTACGGGTCCCTACAATGAGCAGTTCTTC
cdr3_aa: CSARAIGTTGPYNEQFF

v_call: TRBV7-6
d_call: TRBD2
clone_size: many
j_call: TRBJ2-3
cdr3_nt: TGTGCCAGCAGCTTACTCCTAGCGGGAGGGGTCACAGATACGCAGTATTTT
cdr3_aa: CASSLLLAGGVTDTQYF

v_call: TRBV28
d_call: NA
clone_size: many
j_call: TRBJ2-7
cdr3_nt: TGTGCCAGCATTTACTCCGGGGCGCGTTCCTACGAGCAGTACTTC
cdr3_aa: CASIYSGARSYEQYF

v_call: TRBV5-1
d_call: TRBD2
clone_size: many
j_call: TRBJ2-7
cdr3_nt: TGCGCCAGCAGCCCCGGGAGGGGCGAATACGAGCAGTACTTC
cdr3_aa: CASSPGRGEYEQYF

v_call: TRBV11-2
d_call: TRBD2
clone_size: many
j_call: TRBJ2-1
cdr3_nt: TGTGCCAGCAGCTTCCGATCAACAGCGGGGGCTAGAAATGAGCAGTTCTTC
cdr3_aa: CASSFRSTAGARNEQFF